The clone carrying this TCR beta chain was picked up a small number of times. A read error may produce the germline difference seen at one junction end. This entry is derived from a study of blood T cell repertoires in COVID-19. Germline V gene lookup returns CDR1 MDHEN and CDR2 SYDVKM. The CDR3 is made up of 15 amino acids. TCRdb keeps only in-frame clones here, not all; method: immunoSEQ multiplex PCR. The profile shows about 200,000 clones, about 90% of them singletons. This clonotype was obtained from a man aged 40-49 years with active or convalescent COVID-19. The J gene is TRBJ2-3, the V gene TRBV28; 10 bases are a match to TRBD2. The sequencing input was peripheral blood. CDR3 nucleotides: TGTGCCAGCCGTACTAGCGGGGACAACACATATACGCAGTATTTT. Its translation: CASRTSGDNTYTQYF.